Listed below are T cell receptor beta chains from one sample, sequenced in a study of early T cells in non-severe SARS-CoV-2 infection. MiXCR was run by TCRdb on the 5' RACE reads, yielding one entry per CDR3 protein. The sample comprises tens of thousands of distinct CDR3 sequences, 7.5% to 9.5% of which are singletons, and under 4.5% rests with the top ten. Here the sequenced sample was whole blood, taken at baseline. Every receptor here comes from an adult who was a healthcare worker with PCR-confirmed SARS-CoV-2 infection or an uninfected control (not recorded which). CDR3s include the opening cysteine and the closing phenylalanine or tryptophan. A D gene is named only where the DNA matches it firmly. For some rows the clone size is stated as once, few or many, or as a class when expanded; others skip it.

>TRBD1|TRBJ1-2|few|TRBV7-9
TGTGCCAGCAGCTTGAGGGGGCAGGGGTCTGGCTACACCTTC
CASSLRGQGSGYTF
>-|TRBJ2-7|few|TRBV6-5
TGTGCCAGCAGCTCGGGGAGGACCTACGAGCAGTACTTC
CASSSGRTYEQYF
>TRBD2|TRBJ2-5|few|TRBV20-1
TGCAGTGCTAGAGTGACTAGCGGCGGGACCCAGTACTTC
CSARVTSGGTQYF
>TRBD1|TRBJ1-2|-|TRBV9
TGTGCCAGCAGCGTACAGAGGACAGGGTGGAACTATGGCTACACCTTC
CASSVQRTGWNYGYTF
>TRBD1|TRBJ2-6|many|TRBV6-5
TGTGCCAGCAGTCCCGGGACAGGGGGCTCTGGGGCCAACGTCCTGACTTTC
CASSPGTGGSGANVLTF
>TRBD1|TRBJ1-5|-|TRBV12-3/TRBV12-4
TGTGCCAGCACTAAGACAGGGGGCGGGGATCAGCCCCAGCATTTT
CASTKTGGGDQPQHF
>-|TRBJ2-3|many|TRBV14
TGTGCCAGCAGCATGCGGGACAGACGAAGCACAGATACGCAGTATTTT
CASSMRDRRSTDTQYF
>TRBD2|TRBJ2-7|-|TRBV27
TGTGCCAGCAGTTTATTGGCTAGCGGGTACTACGAGCAGTACTTC
CASSLLASGYYEQYF
>-|TRBJ2-3|few|TRBV6-1
TGTGCCAGCAGTTCCAAGCCCCCCGGAGGCAGCACAGATACGCAGTATTTT
CASSSKPPGGSTDTQYF
>-|TRBJ1-1|-|TRBV11-2
TGTGCCAGCAGCTTAGACCACGGAATGAACACTGAAGCTTTCTTT
CASSLDHGMNTEAFF
>TRBD2|TRBJ2-7|-|TRBV5-4
TGTGCCAGCAGCCACCAGACTAGCGGGACCTACGAGCAGTACTTC
CASSHQTSGTYEQYF
>-|TRBJ2-3|many|TRBV28
TGTGCCAGCAGTTGGCGCCCAGATACGCAGTATTTT
CASSWRPDTQYF
>-|TRBJ2-5|-|TRBV20-1
TGCAGTGCTAGAGATCAGAGGGGCCAGCAAGAGACCCAGTACTTC
CSARDQRGQQETQYF
>-|TRBJ2-4|-|TRBV7-2
TGTGCCAGCAGCTCACTTCGCTCCGGATTATCGTACTTC
CASSSLRSGLSYF
>-|TRBJ1-5|-|TRBV19
TGTGCCAGTAGTGAAACCTTGGCTAGCCCTAATCAGCCCCAGCATTTT
CASSETLASPNQPQHF
>-|TRBJ2-3|-|TRBV12-3/TRBV12-4
TGTGCCAGCAGTCCCGCGGGTACGCAGTATTTT
CASSPAGTQYF
>TRBD2|TRBJ2-2|few|TRBV18
TGTGCCAGCTCACCACGCTCTAGCGGGGGCACCGGGGAGCTGTTTTTT
CASSPRSSGGTGELFF
>TRBD2|TRBJ2-1|-|TRBV13
TGTGCCAGCAGCTTATCGCTAGCGGGAGACTGGAATGAGCAGTTCTTC
CASSLSLAGDWNEQFF
>-|TRBJ1-1|many|TRBV7-3
TGTGCCAGCAGCTTAACCGGGGGCGCTGGGATTGAAGCTTTCTTT
CASSLTGGAGIEAFF
>-|TRBJ2-7|-|TRBV4-1
TGCGCCAGCAGCCAAGTGCAGGGCGCCTACGAGCAGTACTTC
CASSQVQGAYEQYF
>-|TRBJ2-3|many|TRBV5-1
TGCGCCAGCAGTTCGCTAGCCGGCACAGATACGCAGTATTTT
CASSSLAGTDTQYF
>TRBD2|TRBJ2-3|few|TRBV7-3
TGTGCCAGCAGCTTATACAGCGGGAGGACAGATACGCAGTATTTT
CASSLYSGRTDTQYF
>-|TRBJ1-1|-|TRBV30
TGTGCCTGGACCGAGGGGTTAGGAGACACTGAAGCTTTCTTT
CAWTEGLGDTEAFF
>-|TRBJ2-1|few|TRBV7-9
TGTGCCAGCAGCCATTCGAGCGGGCCTTACAATGAGCAGTTCTTC
CASSHSSGPYNEQFF
>-|TRBJ2-7|many|TRBV10-2
TGCGCCAGCATGAGAAGGGGTCCGTCCTACGAGCAGTACTTC
CASMRRGPSYEQYF
>-|TRBJ2-3|-|TRBV7-2
TGTGCCAGCAGCTTAACCGTTTATACCGCAGATACGCAGTATTTT
CASSLTVYTADTQYF
>-|TRBJ2-7|few|TRBV29-1
TGCAGCGTTGGCGGGCAGGGGAGCTCCTACGAGCAGTACTTC
CSVGGQGSSYEQYF
>-|TRBJ2-6|few|TRBV6-5
TGTGCCAGCACTGGCAGGGCCCGTGACGGGGCCAACGTCCTGACTTTC
CASTGRARDGANVLTF
>-|TRBJ2-7|-|TRBV7-9
TGTGCCAGCAGCTTAGCGCCCTACGAGCGGTACTTC
CASSLAPYERYF
>TRBD1|TRBJ1-1|-|TRBV27
TGTGCCAGCAGTCGACAGGGGGCCGGGCTGAACACTGAAGCTTTCTTT
CASSRQGAGLNTEAFF
>-|TRBJ2-6|-|TRBV7-8
TGTGCCAGCAGCTTTGGAAGCTCTGGGGCCAACGTCCTGACTTTC
CASSFGSSGANVLTF
>-|TRBJ1-5|many|TRBV28
TGTGCCAGCAGTTTACAGGGCGATCAGCCCCAGCATTTT
CASSLQGDQPQHF
>TRBD1|TRBJ1-3|few|TRBV2
TGTGCCAGCAGCAGGGGGCCTGGAAACACCATATATTTT
CASSRGPGNTIYF
>-|TRBJ1-3|-|TRBV9
TGTGCCAGCAGCGTAGAACAGGAGAGAGACACCATATATTTT
CASSVEQERDTIYF
>-|TRBJ2-3|-|TRBV5-1
TGCGCCAGCAGCCCCCGGGCCCCAGATACGCAGTATTTT
CASSPRAPDTQYF
>-|TRBJ1-2|-|TRBV12-3/TRBV12-4
TGTGCCAGCAGTTCCGGGGGGGCTTATGGCTACACCTTC
CASSSGGAYGYTF
>-|TRBJ2-1|few|TRBV29-1
TGCAGCGTTGATGTCTCAGGGACCGGCTCCTACAATGAGCAGTTCTTC
CSVDVSGTGSYNEQFF
>-|TRBJ2-2|-|TRBV12-3/TRBV12-4
TGTGCCAGCAGTTTAACAGCTATCGAGGAGCTGTTTTTT
CASSLTAIEELFF
>-|TRBJ2-2|few|TRBV19
TGTGCCAGTAGTGCCCTGGACAGAGACACCGGGGAGCTGTTTTTT
CASSALDRDTGELFF
>-|TRBJ2-7|few|TRBV19
TGTGCCAGTAGGGAGACGGGCAGGACCTACGAGCAGTACTTC
CASRETGRTYEQYF
>-|TRBJ2-3|many|TRBV7-3
TGTGCCAGCAGCCTCCAACCTCTAGCGTCTACAGATACGCAGTATTTT
CASSLQPLASTDTQYF
>-|TRBJ1-2|many|TRBV6-6
TGTGCCAGCAGTTACTCGACGGGAGGGCGCGGCTACACCTTC
CASSYSTGGRGYTF
>-|TRBJ2-3|many|TRBV20-1
TGCAGTGCAAAAAACCAGCGTGGAACGCAGTATTTT
CSAKNQRGTQYF
>TRBD2|TRBJ2-1|-|TRBV4-2
TGTGCCAGCAGCCAAGATAGCTTGACGGGAGGGACCTTGTACAATGAGCAGTTCTTC
CASSQDSLTGGTLYNEQFF
>TRBD1|TRBJ2-7|many|TRBV29-1
TGCAGCGTTACCGACGCGGGACAGGGGCGCGAGCAGTACTTC
CSVTDAGQGREQYF
>-|TRBJ2-2|few|TRBV7-3
TGTGCCAGCAGCTCCAATTCCCCCGGGGAGCTGTTTTTT
CASSSNSPGELFF
>-|TRBJ2-1|few|TRBV7-9
TGTGCCAGCATCGGGGGAAATGAGCAGTTCTTC
CASIGGNEQFF
>-|TRBJ2-2|many|TRBV11-3
TGTGCCAGCAGCTTAACTGGACAGCCCCTCGGCAGCACCGGGGAGCTGTTTTTT
CASSLTGQPLGSTGELFF
>-|TRBJ1-2|-|TRBV29-1
TGCAGCGTTGAAGTTGTGGGCCCCGCCAACTTC
CSVEVVGPANF
>TRBD1|TRBJ1-1|-|TRBV6-5
TGTGCCAGCAGTCCCTGGACAGGGGAAGAGGGAGCTTTCTTT
CASSPWTGEEGAFF
>-|TRBJ2-5|many|TRBV19
TGTGCCAGTAGTGGGCAGGAAGAGACCCAGTACTTC
CASSGQEETQYF